The 9 T cell receptor beta chains below come from one sample, sequenced in a study of blood T cell repertoires in COVID-19. TCRdb keeps only in-frame clones here, not all; method: immunoSEQ multiplex PCR. This table holds some 64,000 clones, more than 75% found once. The sequencing input was peripheral blood. These receptors were collected from a man in his fifties or sixties with COVID-19, enrolled during active disease.

The chain carries TRBV11-3 and TRBJ2-7; 8 bases are a match to TRBD2. The CDR3 runs to 14 residues. Germline V gene sequence: CDR1 SGHNT, CDR2 YENEEA. The V segment lost 3 bases and the J segment 1 base; nucleotides outside the gene matches: 2. The CDR3 DNA reads TGTGCCAGCAGCTTCGGCGGGGGGTCCTACGAGCAGTACTTC. Protein sequence: CASSFGGGSYEQYF.

This clone has more than one count but fewer than ten. This sequence joins TRBV14 and TRBJ2-1; D possibly corresponds to TRBD1 (5 bases). Trimming took off 4 bases at V and 9 bases at J, with 7 bases between the two ends. CDR1 SGHDN and CDR2 FVKESK come from the germline V gene. The CDR3 length is 11 residues. CDR3 sequence (DNA): TGTGCCAGCAGCCTAAGGGGTGAGCAGTTCTTC. The encoded protein is CASSLRGEQFF.

This CDR3 is CASSQQIGSGRGNEQFF. DNA for the CDR3: TGCGCCAGCAGCCAACAAATAGGTAGCGGGAGGGGAAATGAGCAGTTCTTC. This sequence joins TRBV4-1 and TRBJ2-1; 11 nucleotides align to TRBD2. Germline assignment: CDR1 MGHRA and CDR2 YSYEKL. The CDR3 has 17 amino acids. V gave up 2 bases and J gave up 7 bases; unmatched junction bases: 10.

The V and J genes are TRBV28 and TRBJ2-5, with D maybe TRBD1 (5 bases). The V end lost 7 bases, the J end lost 0 bases, and 9 bases lay between the germline ends. Per germline, CDR1 MDHEN and CDR2 SYDVKM. The CDR3 runs 13 residues. The DNA for the CDR3 is TGTGCCAGCAAAGGGGCAAACCAAGAGACCCAGTACTTC. Translation gives CASKGANQETQYF. Full variable domain (rest looked up from reference TRBV28 and TRBJ2-5): DVKVTQSSRYLVKRTGEKVFLECVQDMDHENMFWYRQDPGLGLRLIYFSYDVKMKEKGDIPEGYSVSREKKERFSLILESASTNQTSMYLCASKGANQETQYFGPGTRLLVL.

V usage is TRBV5-4 and J usage is TRBJ1-2, with D possibly being TRBD1 (6 bases). The CDR3 consists of 12 residues. The ends were cut back, 0 bases at V and 6 bases at J, with 6 bases in the middle. Germline V gene data show CDR1 as SGHNT and CDR2 as YYREEE (reference sequence). CDR3 region: CASSLDRDGYTF. CDR3 bases: TGTGCCAGCAGCTTGGACAGGGATGGCTACACCTTC. The complete variable domain, with remaining parts taken from reference TRBV5-4 and TRBJ1-2, reads ETGVTQSPTHLIKTRGQQVTLRCSSQSGHNTVSWYQQALGQGPQFIFQYYREEENGRGNFPPRFSGLQFPNYSSELNVNALELDDSALYLCASSLDRDGYTFGSGTRLTVV.

The chain links TRBV23-1 to TRBJ2-7; 9 bases agree with TRBD2. TRBV23-1 is labeled an ORF, and its function is uncertain. J gave up 7 bases and V 3 bases, and 10 bases lay outside the gene matches. The CDR3 runs 15 residues. The CDR3 sequence is CASSQVAGDECEQYF. The CDR3 DNA reads as TGCGCCAGCAGTCAGGTAGCGGGAGATGAATGTGAGCAGTACTTC.

This chain connects TRBV5-1 to TRBJ2-3; 9 positions agree with TRBD1. Trimming cost V 5 bases and J 1 base; bases outside gene matches: 17. The CDR3 extends over 19 amino acids. CDR1 is SGHRS and CDR2 is YFSETQ in the germline V gene. The CDR3 loop is CASRPPGTGSYSRTDTQYF. CDR3 DNA sequence: TGCGCCAGCAGGCCTCCCGGGACAGGGTCATATTCACGCACAGATACGCAGTATTTT.

This chain links TRBV10-3 with TRBJ2-3, with 12 bases fitting TRBD2. With 2 bases clipped from V and 0 bases from J, the junction kept 0 bases outside the gene matches. Germline V gene lookup returns CDR1 ENHRY and CDR2 SYGVKD. The CDR3 sequence is 16 residues long. The CDR3 bases are TGTGCCATCAGTGAGGGACTAGCGGGGAGCACAGATACGCAGTATTTT. It yields the protein CAISEGLAGSTDTQYF.

The V gene is TRBV25-1, the J gene TRBJ1-1; D uncertain. The CDR3 extends over 13 amino acids. The germline V gene encodes CDR1 MGHDK and CDR2 SYGVNS. Trimming stripped 8 bases from V and 6 bases from J, with 16 bases between. The DNA for the CDR3 is TGTGCCAGCGGCCAAACCCTTGTATCTGAAGCTTTCTTT. Its translation is CASGQTLVSEAFF.